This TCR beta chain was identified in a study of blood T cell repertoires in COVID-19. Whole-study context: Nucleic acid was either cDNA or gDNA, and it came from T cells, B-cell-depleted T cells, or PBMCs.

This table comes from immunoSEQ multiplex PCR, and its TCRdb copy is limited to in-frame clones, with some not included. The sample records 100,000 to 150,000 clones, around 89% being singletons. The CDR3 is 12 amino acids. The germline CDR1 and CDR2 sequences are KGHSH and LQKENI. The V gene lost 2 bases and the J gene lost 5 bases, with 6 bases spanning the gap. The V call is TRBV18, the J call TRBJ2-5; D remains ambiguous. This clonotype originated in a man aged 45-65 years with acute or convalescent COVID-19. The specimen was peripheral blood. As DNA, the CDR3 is TGTGCCAGCTCACCATTTAGCGAGACCCAGTACTTC. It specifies CASSPFSETQYF.